This T cell receptor (beta chain) was identified during a study of early T cells in non-severe SARS-CoV-2 infection. This clonotype was seen repeatedly, ten times or more. Trimming cost V 2 bases and J 10 bases, with 14 bases left between them. This CDR3 has 14 residues. Per germline, CDR1 SGHAT and CDR2 FQDESV (reference sequence). Attachment of unique molecular identifiers was made to individual cDNA molecules. Each CDR3 protein gets one entry after TCRdb re-called the 5' RACE reads with MiXCR. The sample carries over 50,000 distinct CDR3 sequences, roughly 8.2% recorded once. This specimen was whole blood, taken at baseline. This chain uses TRBV11-1 with TRBJ2-2; TRBD2 might be the D (6 bases). This TCR was recovered from an adult who was a healthcare worker with PCR-confirmed SARS-CoV-2 infection or an uninfected control (not recorded which). The CDR3 spells CASSLRDGEEELFF. The CDR3 region has the DNA TGTGCCAGCAGCTTACGGGACGGGGAGGAGGAGCTGTTTTTT.